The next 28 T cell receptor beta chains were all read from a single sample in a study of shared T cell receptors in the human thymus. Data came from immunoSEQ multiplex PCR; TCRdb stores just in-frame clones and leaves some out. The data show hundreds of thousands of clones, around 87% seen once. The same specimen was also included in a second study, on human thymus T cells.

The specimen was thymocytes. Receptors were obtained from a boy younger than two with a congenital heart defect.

In DNA form, the CDR3 reads TGTGCCAGCAGCTTTGACAGACGCTCCTACAATGAGCAGTTCTTC. It translates to CASSFDRRSYNEQFF. The chain carries TRBV7-2 and TRBJ2-1, with a tentative D call TRBD1 (5 bases). This CDR3 contains 15 residues. Trimming cost V 3 bases and J 0 bases, with 9 bases left between them. Germline CDR1 SGHTA, CDR2 FQGNSA.

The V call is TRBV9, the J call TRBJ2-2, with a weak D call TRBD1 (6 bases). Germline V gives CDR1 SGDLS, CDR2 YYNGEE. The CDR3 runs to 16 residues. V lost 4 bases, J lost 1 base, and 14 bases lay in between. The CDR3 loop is CASSPRGDKNTGELFF. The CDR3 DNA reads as TGTGCCAGCAGCCCCCGAGGGGACAAGAACACCGGGGAGCTGTTTTTT.

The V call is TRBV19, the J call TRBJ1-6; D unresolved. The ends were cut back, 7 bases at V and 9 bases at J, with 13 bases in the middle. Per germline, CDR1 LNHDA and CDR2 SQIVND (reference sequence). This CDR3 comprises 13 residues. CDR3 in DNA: TGTGCCAGTACAGGTTTGAAAGGTTCACCCCTCCACTTT. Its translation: CASTGLKGSPLHF.

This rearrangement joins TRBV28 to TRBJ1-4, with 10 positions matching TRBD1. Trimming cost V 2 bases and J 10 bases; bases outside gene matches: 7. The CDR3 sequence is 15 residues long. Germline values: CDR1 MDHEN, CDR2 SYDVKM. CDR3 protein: CASSLRRQGAGKLFF. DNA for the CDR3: TGTGCCAGCAGTTTACGCCGACAGGGGGCTGGAAAACTGTTTTTT. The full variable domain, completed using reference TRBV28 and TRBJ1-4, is DVKVTQSSRYLVKRTGEKVFLECVQDMDHENMFWYRQDPGLGLRLIYFSYDVKMKEKGDIPEGYSVSREKKERFSLILESASTNQTSMYLCASSLRRQGAGKLFFGSGTQLSVL.

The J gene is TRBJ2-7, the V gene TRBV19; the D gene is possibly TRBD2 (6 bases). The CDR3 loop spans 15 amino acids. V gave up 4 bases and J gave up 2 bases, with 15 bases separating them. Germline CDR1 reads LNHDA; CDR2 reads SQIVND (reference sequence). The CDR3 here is CASSTLAEPPYEQYF. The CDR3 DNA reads TGTGCCAGTAGTACCTTAGCGGAGCCACCCTACGAGCAGTACTTC. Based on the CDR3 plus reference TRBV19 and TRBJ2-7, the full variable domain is DGGITQSPKYLFRKEGQNVTLSCEQNLNHDAMYWYRQDPGQGLRLIYYSQIVNDFQKGDIAEGYSVSREKKESFPLTVTSAQKNPTAFYLCASSTLAEPPYEQYFGPGTRLTVT.

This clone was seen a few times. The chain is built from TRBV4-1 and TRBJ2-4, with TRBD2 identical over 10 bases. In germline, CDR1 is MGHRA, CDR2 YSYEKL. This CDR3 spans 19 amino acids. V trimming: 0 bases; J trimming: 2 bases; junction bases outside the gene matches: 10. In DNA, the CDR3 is TGCGCCAGCAGCCAAGATATCCTAGCGGGAGTCCACCCCAAAAACATTCAGTACTTC. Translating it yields CASSQDILAGVHPKNIQYF.

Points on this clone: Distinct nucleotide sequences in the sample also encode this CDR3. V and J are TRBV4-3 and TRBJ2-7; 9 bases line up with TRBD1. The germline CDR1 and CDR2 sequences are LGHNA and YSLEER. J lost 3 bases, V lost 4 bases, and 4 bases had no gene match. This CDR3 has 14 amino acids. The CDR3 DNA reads TGCGCCAGCAGCCCAGACAGGGGGAGCTACGAGCAGTACTTC. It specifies CASSPDRGSYEQYF.

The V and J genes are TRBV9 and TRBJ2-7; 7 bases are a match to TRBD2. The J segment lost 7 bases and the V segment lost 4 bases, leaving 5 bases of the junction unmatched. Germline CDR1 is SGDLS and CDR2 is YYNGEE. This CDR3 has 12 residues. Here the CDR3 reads CASSPGGGEQYF. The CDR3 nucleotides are TGTGCCAGCAGCCCCGGGGGAGGGGAGCAGTACTTC.

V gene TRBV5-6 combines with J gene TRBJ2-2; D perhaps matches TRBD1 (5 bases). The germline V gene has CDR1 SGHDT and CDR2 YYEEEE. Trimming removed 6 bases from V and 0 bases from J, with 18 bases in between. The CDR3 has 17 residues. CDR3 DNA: TGTGCCAGCAAACCGAGGACACAAGAACCGAACACCGGGGAGCTGTTTTTT. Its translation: CASKPRTQEPNTGELFF. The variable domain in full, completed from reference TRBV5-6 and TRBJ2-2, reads DAGVTQSPTHLIKTRGQQVTLRCSPKSGHDTVSWYQQALGQGPQFIFQYYEEEERQRGNFPDRFSGHQFPNYSSELNVNALLLGDSALYLCASKPRTQEPNTGELFFGEGSRLTVL.

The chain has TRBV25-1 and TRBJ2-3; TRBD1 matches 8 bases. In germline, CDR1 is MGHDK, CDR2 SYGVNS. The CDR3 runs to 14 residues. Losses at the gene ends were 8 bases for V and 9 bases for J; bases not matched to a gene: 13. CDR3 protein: CASEAPGGAGTQYF. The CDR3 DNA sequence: TGTGCCAGCGAGGCGCCAGGGGGCGCAGGGACGCAGTATTTT. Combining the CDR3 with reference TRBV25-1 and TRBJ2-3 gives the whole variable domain EADIYQTPRYLVIGTGKKITLECSQTMGHDKMYWYQQDPGMELHLIHYSYGVNSTEKGDLSSESTVSRIRTEHFPLTLESARPSHTSQYLCASEAPGGAGTQYFGPGTRLTVL.

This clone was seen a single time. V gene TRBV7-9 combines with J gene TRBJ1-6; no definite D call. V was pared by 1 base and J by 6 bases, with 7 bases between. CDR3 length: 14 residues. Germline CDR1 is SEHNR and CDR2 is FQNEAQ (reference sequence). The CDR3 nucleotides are TGTGCCAGCAGCTTAGGGGAGGGTAATTCACCCCTCCACTTT. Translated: CASSLGEGNSPLHF.

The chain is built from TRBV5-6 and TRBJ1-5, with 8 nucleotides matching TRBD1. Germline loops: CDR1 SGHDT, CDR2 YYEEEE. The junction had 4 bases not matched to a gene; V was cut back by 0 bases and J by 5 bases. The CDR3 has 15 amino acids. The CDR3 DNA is TGTGCCAGCAGCTTGGGACAGGGGCCCCATCAGCCCCAGCATTTT. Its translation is CASSLGQGPHQPQHF. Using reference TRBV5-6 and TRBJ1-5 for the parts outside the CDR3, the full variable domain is DAGVTQSPTHLIKTRGQQVTLRCSPKSGHDTVSWYQQALGQGPQFIFQYYEEEERQRGNFPDRFSGHQFPNYSSELNVNALLLGDSALYLCASSLGQGPHQPQHFGDGTRLSIL.

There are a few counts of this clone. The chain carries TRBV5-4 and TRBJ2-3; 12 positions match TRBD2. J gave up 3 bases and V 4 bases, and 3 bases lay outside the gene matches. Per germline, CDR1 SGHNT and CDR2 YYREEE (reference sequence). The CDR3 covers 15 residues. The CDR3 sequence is CASSHTSGRTDTQYF. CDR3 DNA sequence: TGTGCCAGCAGCCACACTAGCGGGAGGACAGATACGCAGTATTTT.

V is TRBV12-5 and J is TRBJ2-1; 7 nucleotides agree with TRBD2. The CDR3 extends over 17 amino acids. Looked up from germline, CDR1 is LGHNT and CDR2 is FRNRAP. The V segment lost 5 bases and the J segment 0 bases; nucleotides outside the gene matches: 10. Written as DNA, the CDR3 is TGTGCTAGTGGTCCTATAGCGGGTGAGAGCTCCTACAATGAGCAGTTCTTC. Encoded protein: CASGPIAGESSYNEQFF. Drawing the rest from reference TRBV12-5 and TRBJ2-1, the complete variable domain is DARVTQTPRHKVTEMGQEVTMRCQPILGHNTVFWYRQTMMQGLELLAYFRNRAPLDDSGMPKDRFSAEMPDATLATLKIQPSEPRDSAVYFCASGPIAGESSYNEQFFGPGTRLTVL.

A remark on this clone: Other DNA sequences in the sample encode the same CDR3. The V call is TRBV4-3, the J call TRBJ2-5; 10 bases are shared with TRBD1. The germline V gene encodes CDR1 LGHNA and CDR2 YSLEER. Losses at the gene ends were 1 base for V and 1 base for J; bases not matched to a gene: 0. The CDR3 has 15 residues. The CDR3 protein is CASSQGTGGQETQYF. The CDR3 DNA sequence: TGCGCCAGCAGCCAAGGGACAGGGGGCCAAGAGACCCAGTACTTC.

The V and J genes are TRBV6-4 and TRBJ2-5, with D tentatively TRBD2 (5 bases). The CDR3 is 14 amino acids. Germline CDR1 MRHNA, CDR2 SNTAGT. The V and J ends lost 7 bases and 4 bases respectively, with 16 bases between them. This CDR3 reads CASILGGGGETQYF. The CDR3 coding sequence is TGTGCCAGCATTCTCGGAGGCGGAGGAGAGACCCAGTACTTC.

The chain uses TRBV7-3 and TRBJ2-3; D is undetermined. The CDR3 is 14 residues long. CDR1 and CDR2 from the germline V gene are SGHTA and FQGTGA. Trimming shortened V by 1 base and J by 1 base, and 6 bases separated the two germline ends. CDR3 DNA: TGTGCCAGCAGCTTAATACCGGGCACAGATACGCAGTATTTT. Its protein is CASSLIPGTDTQYF.

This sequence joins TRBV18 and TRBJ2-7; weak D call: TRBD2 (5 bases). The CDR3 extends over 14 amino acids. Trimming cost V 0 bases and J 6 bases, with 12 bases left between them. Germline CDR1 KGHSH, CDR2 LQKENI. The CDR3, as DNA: TGTGCCAGCTCACCACCAGGTCCCGGAGGCGAGCAGTACTTC. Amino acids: CASSPPGPGGEQYF.

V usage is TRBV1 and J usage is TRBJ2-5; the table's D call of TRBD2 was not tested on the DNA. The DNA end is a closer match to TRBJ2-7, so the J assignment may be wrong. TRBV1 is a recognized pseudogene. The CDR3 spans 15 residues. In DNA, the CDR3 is TGCACCAGCAGCCTAAAGAATAGCGGGGTGGGCGAGCAGTACTTC. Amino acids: CTSSLKNSGVGEQYF.

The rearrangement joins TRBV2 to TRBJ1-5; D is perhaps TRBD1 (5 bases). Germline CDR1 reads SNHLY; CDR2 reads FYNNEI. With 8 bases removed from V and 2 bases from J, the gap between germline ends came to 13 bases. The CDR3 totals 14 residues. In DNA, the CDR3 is TGTGCCAGCCAAGGACAACCCGGCAATCAGCCCCAGCATTTT. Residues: CASQGQPGNQPQHF.

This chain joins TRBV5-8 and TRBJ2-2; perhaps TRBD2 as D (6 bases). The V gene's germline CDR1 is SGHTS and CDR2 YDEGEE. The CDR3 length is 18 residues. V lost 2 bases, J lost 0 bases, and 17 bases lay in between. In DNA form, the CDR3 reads TGTGCCAGCAGCTTTCTTGGGGGGTTAAGCGCGAACACCGGGGAGCTGTTTTTT. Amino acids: CASSFLGGLSANTGELFF.

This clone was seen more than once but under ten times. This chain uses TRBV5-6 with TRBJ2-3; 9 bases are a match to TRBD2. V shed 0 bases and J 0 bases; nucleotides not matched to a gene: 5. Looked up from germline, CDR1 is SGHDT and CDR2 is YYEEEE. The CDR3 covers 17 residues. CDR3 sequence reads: CASSLVGLALSTDTQYF. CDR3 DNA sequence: TGTGCCAGCAGCTTGGTGGGACTAGCCCTGAGCACAGATACGCAGTATTTT.

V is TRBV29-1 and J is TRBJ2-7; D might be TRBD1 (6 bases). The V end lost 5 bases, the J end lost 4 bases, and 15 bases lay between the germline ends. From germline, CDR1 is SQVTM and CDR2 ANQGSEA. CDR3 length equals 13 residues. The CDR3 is CSVSWGRAYEQYF. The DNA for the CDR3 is TGCAGCGTTTCGTGGGGGCGCGCGTACGAGCAGTACTTC.

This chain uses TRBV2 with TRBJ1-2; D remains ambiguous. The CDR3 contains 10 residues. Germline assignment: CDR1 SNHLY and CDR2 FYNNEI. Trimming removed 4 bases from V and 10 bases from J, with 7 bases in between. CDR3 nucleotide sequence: TGTGCCAGCAGTGTAGCCGTCTACACCTTC. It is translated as CASSVAVYTF. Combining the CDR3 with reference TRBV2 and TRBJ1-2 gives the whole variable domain EPEVTQTPSHQVTQMGQEVILRCVPISNHLYFYWYRQILGQKVEFLVSFYNNEISEKSEIFDDQFSVERPDGSNFTLKIRSTKLEDSAMYFCASSVAVYTFGSGTRLTVV.

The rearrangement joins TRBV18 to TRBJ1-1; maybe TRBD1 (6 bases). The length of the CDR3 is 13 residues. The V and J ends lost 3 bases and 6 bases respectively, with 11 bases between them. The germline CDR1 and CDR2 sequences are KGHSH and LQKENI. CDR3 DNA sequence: TGTGCCAGCTCACCTACAGGGTTCGCTGAAGCTTTCTTT. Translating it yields CASSPTGFAEAFF. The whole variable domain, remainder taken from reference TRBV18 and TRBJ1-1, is NAGVMQNPRHLVRRRGQEARLRCSPMKGHSHVYWYRQLPEEGLKFMVYLQKENIIDESGMPKERFSAEFPKEGPSILRIQQVVRGDSAAYFCASSPTGFAEAFFGQGTRLTVV.

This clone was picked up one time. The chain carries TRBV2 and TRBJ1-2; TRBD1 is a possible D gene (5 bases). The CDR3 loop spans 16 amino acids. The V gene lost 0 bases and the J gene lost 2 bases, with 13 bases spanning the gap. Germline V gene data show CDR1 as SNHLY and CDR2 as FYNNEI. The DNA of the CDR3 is TGTGCCAGCAGTGAAGCATTGATGCGGGGGAACTATGGCTACACCTTC. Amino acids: CASSEALMRGNYGYTF.

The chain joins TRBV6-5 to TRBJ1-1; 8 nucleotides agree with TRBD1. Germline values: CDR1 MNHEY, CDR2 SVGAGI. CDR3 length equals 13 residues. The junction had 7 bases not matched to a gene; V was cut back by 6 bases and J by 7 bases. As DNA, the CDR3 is TGTGCCAGCAGGGCAGGGGGCGAATGTGAAGCTTTCTTT. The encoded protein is CASRAGGECEAFF.

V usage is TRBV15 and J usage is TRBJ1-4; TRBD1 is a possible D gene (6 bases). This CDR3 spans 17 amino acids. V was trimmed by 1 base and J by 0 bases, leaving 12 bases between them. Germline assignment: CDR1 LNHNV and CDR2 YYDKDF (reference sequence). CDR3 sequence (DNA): TGTGCCACCAGCAGAGCACAGGGAAGAGCAACTAATGAAAAACTGTTTTTT. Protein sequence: CATSRAQGRATNEKLFF.